Listed below are T cell receptor beta chains from one sample, sequenced in a study of T cells in Graves' hyperthyroidism and ophthalmopathy. TCRdb re-analysed the multiplex PCR reads in MiXCR, keeping a single row per CDR3 protein. There are about 340,000 distinct CDR3 sequences in the sample; about 21% occur only once, and 50% lies in the top ten. The sequenced sample was blood. These receptors all stem from a woman aged 45-65 years with Graves' hyperthyroidism. The CDR3 runs from the conserved cysteine through the conserved F or W. The D gene is left open where the match is weak. Clone size appears in some rows only: once, few, many, or a class for an expanded clone.

J gene: TRBJ2-7; V gene: TRBV10-3; clone size: few; D gene: NA; CDR3 protein: CAISEGGVEQYF; CDR3 DNA: TGTGCCATCAGTGAGGGAGGGGTAGAGCAGTACTTC
J gene: TRBJ2-1; V gene: TRBV6-1; clone size: many; D gene: NA; CDR3 protein: CASSETGKGRNEQFF; CDR3 DNA: TGTGCCAGCAGTGAAACAGGGAAGGGAAGAAATGAGCAGTTCTTC
J gene: TRBJ2-1; V gene: TRBV27; clone size: many; D gene: NA; CDR3 protein: CASSLFRSSYNEQFF; CDR3 DNA: TGTGCCAGCAGTTTATTTCGGAGCTCCTACAATGAGCAGTTCTTC
J gene: TRBJ2-7; V gene: TRBV25-1; clone size: many; D gene: NA; CDR3 protein: CASSRGSRAYEQYF; CDR3 DNA: TGTGCCAGCAGTCGAGGGAGCAGGGCCTACGAGCAGTACTTC
J gene: TRBJ2-1; V gene: TRBV27; clone size: few; D gene: TRBD2; CDR3 protein: CASSLSVPRQLAGRYNEQFF; CDR3 DNA: TGTGCCAGCAGTTTATCTGTTCCCCGTCAACTAGCGGGAAGATACAATGAGCAGTTCTTC
J gene: TRBJ2-7; V gene: TRBV18; clone size: many; D gene: NA; CDR3 protein: CASSPSLGAYEQYF; CDR3 DNA: TGTGCCAGCTCACCATCACTCGGGGCCTACGAGCAGTACTTC
J gene: TRBJ1-2; V gene: TRBV24-1; clone size: many; D gene: NA; CDR3 protein: CATSDNRDWSPYGYTF; CDR3 DNA: TGTGCCACCAGTGATAACCGGGACTGGAGCCCATATGGCTACACCTTC
J gene: TRBJ1-6; V gene: TRBV30; clone size: many; D gene: NA; CDR3 protein: CAWSGPGQNSPLHF; CDR3 DNA: TGTGCCTGGAGTGGCCCGGGACAAAATTCACCCCTCCACTTT
J gene: TRBJ2-1; V gene: TRBV3-1; clone size: few; D gene: NA; CDR3 protein: CASSQPGSSYNEQFF; CDR3 DNA: TGTGCCAGCAGCCAGCCGGGGAGCTCCTACAATGAGCAGTTCTTC
J gene: TRBJ2-7; V gene: TRBV6-1; clone size: many; D gene: TRBD1; CDR3 protein: CASSPGGTGGFYEQYF; CDR3 DNA: TGTGCCAGCAGCCCCGGGGGGACAGGGGGTTTCTACGAGCAGTACTTC
J gene: TRBJ2-1; V gene: TRBV28; clone size: few; D gene: TRBD2; CDR3 protein: CATYSTSGTNEQFF; CDR3 DNA: TGTGCCACCTACTCGACTAGCGGGACCAATGAGCAGTTCTTC
J gene: TRBJ2-3; V gene: TRBV7-9; clone size: NA; D gene: TRBD2; CDR3 protein: CASSSLLAGGSDTQYF; CDR3 DNA: TGTGCCAGCAGCTCTTTACTAGCGGGGGGGTCGGATACGCAGTATTTT
J gene: TRBJ1-1; V gene: TRBV6-1; clone size: NA; D gene: NA; CDR3 protein: CASRLRGIMNTEAFF; CDR3 DNA: TGTGCCAGCCGCTTGAGGGGGATCATGAACACTGAAGCTTTCTTT
J gene: TRBJ1-4; V gene: TRBV20-1; clone size: many; D gene: NA; CDR3 protein: CSAIRTEDEKLFF; CDR3 DNA: TGCAGTGCTATCCGGACAGAGGACGAAAAACTGTTTTTT
J gene: TRBJ2-3; V gene: TRBV5-1; clone size: many; D gene: NA; CDR3 protein: CASSLERSSTDTQYF; CDR3 DNA: TGCGCCAGCAGCTTGGAGCGGAGCAGCACAGATACGCAGTATTTT
J gene: TRBJ2-2; V gene: TRBV11-2; clone size: many; D gene: NA; CDR3 protein: CASSLVRGRAGELFF; CDR3 DNA: TGTGCCAGCAGCTTAGTTAGGGGACGGGCCGGGGAGCTGTTTTTT
J gene: TRBJ2-5; V gene: TRBV5-6; clone size: many; D gene: NA; CDR3 protein: CASREVGLAAETQYF; CDR3 DNA: TGTGCCAGCAGGGAGGTAGGGCTAGCAGCGGAGACCCAGTACTTC
J gene: TRBJ2-5; V gene: TRBV11-2; clone size: many; D gene: TRBD2; CDR3 protein: CASSSHILAGFGSGTQYF; CDR3 DNA: TGTGCCAGCAGCTCCCACATACTAGCGGGATTTGGAAGTGGGACCCAGTACTTC
J gene: TRBJ2-2; V gene: TRBV4-2; clone size: once; D gene: TRBD2; CDR3 protein: CASTHSGGAGTGELFF; CDR3 DNA: TGTGCCAGCACCCACAGCGGGGGGGCCGGCACCGGGGAGCTGTTTTTT
J gene: TRBJ2-2; V gene: TRBV20-1; clone size: few; D gene: NA; CDR3 protein: CSARGGSNTGELFF; CDR3 DNA: TGCAGTGCCAGAGGCGGATCGAACACCGGGGAGCTGTTTTTT
J gene: TRBJ2-2; V gene: TRBV6-2/TRBV6-3; clone size: few; D gene: NA; CDR3 protein: CASSYSRASTGELFF; CDR3 DNA: TGTGCCAGCAGTTACAGCAGGGCGAGCACCGGGGAGCTGTTTTTT
J gene: TRBJ2-2; V gene: TRBV7-2; clone size: few; D gene: NA; CDR3 protein: CASRQGLTGELFF; CDR3 DNA: TGTGCCAGCAGACAGGGCCTTACCGGGGAGCTGTTTTTT
J gene: TRBJ2-7; V gene: TRBV7-6; clone size: NA; D gene: TRBD1; CDR3 protein: CASSLGNRGYEQYF; CDR3 DNA: TGTGCCAGCAGCTTGGGGAACAGGGGGTACGAGCAGTACTTC
J gene: TRBJ2-3; V gene: TRBV7-9; clone size: many; D gene: TRBD2; CDR3 protein: CASSAQNGGSTDTQYF; CDR3 DNA: TGTGCCAGCAGCGCTCAGAACGGGGGGAGCACAGATACGCAGTATTTT
J gene: TRBJ1-1; V gene: TRBV3-1; clone size: NA; D gene: TRBD1; CDR3 protein: CASSQSGGAGTEAFF; CDR3 DNA: TGTGCCAGCAGCCAATCAGGGGGCGCGGGCACTGAAGCTTTCTTT
J gene: TRBJ1-1; V gene: TRBV9; clone size: many; D gene: NA; CDR3 protein: CASSVGDMNTEAFF; CDR3 DNA: TGTGCCAGCAGCGTAGGGGACATGAACACTGAAGCTTTCTTT
J gene: TRBJ1-6; V gene: TRBV3-1; clone size: NA; D gene: NA; CDR3 protein: CASSPRALAAINSPLHF; CDR3 DNA: TGTGCCAGCAGCCCCAGGGCCTTAGCGGCTATTAATTCACCCCTCCACTTT
J gene: TRBJ1-5; V gene: TRBV19; clone size: NA; D gene: NA; CDR3 protein: CASSNTPGLAGQPQHF; CDR3 DNA: TGTGCCAGTAGTAATACCCCGGGACTAGCGGGTCAGCCCCAGCATTTT
J gene: TRBJ2-1; V gene: TRBV19; clone size: NA; D gene: NA; CDR3 protein: CASSIILGGLFF; CDR3 DNA: TGTGCCAGTAGTATAATACTAGGGGGACTGTTCTTC
J gene: TRBJ2-2; V gene: TRBV7-6; clone size: few; D gene: TRBD2; CDR3 protein: CASSPRTSGATGELFF; CDR3 DNA: TGTGCCAGCAGCCCACGGACTAGCGGAGCCACCGGGGAGCTGTTTTTT
J gene: TRBJ2-5; V gene: TRBV9; clone size: NA; D gene: NA; CDR3 protein: CASSPAFNRETQYF; CDR3 DNA: TGTGCCAGCAGCCCGGCCTTCAATAGGGAGACCCAGTACTTC
J gene: TRBJ1-2; V gene: TRBV7-9; clone size: NA; D gene: NA; CDR3 protein: CASSPVEAGGGYTF; CDR3 DNA: TGTGCCAGCAGCCCTGTCGAGGCTGGGGGTGGCTACACCTTC
J gene: TRBJ1-2; V gene: TRBV7-2; clone size: NA; D gene: TRBD1; CDR3 protein: CASSLGLDRAGSYGYTF; CDR3 DNA: TGTGCCAGCAGCTTAGGCCTTGACAGGGCGGGTTCCTATGGCTACACCTTC
J gene: TRBJ1-5; V gene: TRBV24-1; clone size: many; D gene: NA; CDR3 protein: CATSDGNQPQHF; CDR3 DNA: TGTGCCACGTCGGACGGGAATCAGCCCCAGCATTTT
J gene: TRBJ2-5; V gene: TRBV5-1; clone size: NA; D gene: TRBD1; CDR3 protein: CASGKTGTGETQYF; CDR3 DNA: TGCGCCAGCGGGAAGACAGGGACAGGGGAGACCCAGTACTTC
J gene: TRBJ1-2; V gene: TRBV5-4; clone size: NA; D gene: TRBD1; CDR3 protein: CASSRAGTALHSNYGYTF; CDR3 DNA: TGTGCCAGCAGCCGGGCAGGGACAGCTCTCCACTCTAACTATGGCTACACCTTC
J gene: TRBJ2-6; V gene: TRBV6-5; clone size: NA; D gene: NA; CDR3 protein: CASSYSGAAIFSGANVLTF; CDR3 DNA: TGTGCCAGCAGTTACTCGGGGGCAGCAATCTTCTCTGGGGCCAACGTCCTGACTTTC
J gene: TRBJ1-1; V gene: TRBV7-9; clone size: many; D gene: NA; CDR3 protein: CASSFRDGKKAFF; CDR3 DNA: TGTGCCAGCAGCTTCCGGGACGGAAAAAAAGCTTTCTTT
J gene: TRBJ1-1; V gene: TRBV30; clone size: many; D gene: TRBD1; CDR3 protein: CAWRGTGLNTEAFF; CDR3 DNA: TGTGCCTGGAGGGGGACAGGGCTGAACACTGAAGCTTTCTTT
J gene: TRBJ2-7; V gene: TRBV20-1; clone size: NA; D gene: NA; CDR3 protein: CSAPFRGRTPYEQYF; CDR3 DNA: TGCAGTGCTCCCTTCCGGGGGAGGACTCCCTACGAGCAGTACTTC
J gene: TRBJ2-6; V gene: TRBV7-3; clone size: NA; D gene: NA; CDR3 protein: CASSLRSGFGSGANVLTF; CDR3 DNA: TGTGCCAGCAGCTTAAGATCGGGGTTCGGCTCTGGGGCCAACGTCCTGACTTTC
J gene: TRBJ2-7; V gene: TRBV6-2/TRBV6-3; clone size: many; D gene: TRBD2; CDR3 protein: CATYPGLAYEQYF; CDR3 DNA: TGTGCCACCTACCCAGGACTAGCCTACGAGCAGTACTTC
J gene: TRBJ2-7; V gene: TRBV29-1; clone size: NA; D gene: TRBD1; CDR3 protein: CSVEGQGMNYEQYF; CDR3 DNA: TGCAGCGTTGAAGGACAGGGGATGAACTACGAGCAGTACTTC
J gene: TRBJ2-1; V gene: TRBV7-2; clone size: NA; D gene: NA; CDR3 protein: CASSLDFRGQFF; CDR3 DNA: TGTGCCAGCAGCTTAGATTTCCGGGGGCAGTTCTTC
J gene: TRBJ1-3; V gene: TRBV5-1; clone size: NA; D gene: TRBD1; CDR3 protein: CASSHSDRASGNTIYF; CDR3 DNA: TGCGCCAGCAGCCACTCTGACAGGGCCTCTGGAAACACCATATATTTT
J gene: TRBJ1-2; V gene: TRBV5-1; clone size: many; D gene: TRBD1; CDR3 protein: CASSLEGAYGYTF; CDR3 DNA: TGCGCCAGCAGCTTGGAGGGGGCCTATGGCTACACCTTC
J gene: TRBJ2-5; V gene: TRBV12-3/TRBV12-4; clone size: NA; D gene: NA; CDR3 protein: CASSLTGKETQYF; CDR3 DNA: TGTGCCAGCAGTTTGACGGGAAAAGAGACCCAGTACTTC
J gene: TRBJ2-7; V gene: TRBV20-1; clone size: NA; D gene: NA; CDR3 protein: CSSQGISSYEQYF; CDR3 DNA: TGCTCCAGTCAGGGGATTTCCTCCTACGAGCAGTACTTC
J gene: TRBJ2-2; V gene: TRBV6-1; clone size: few; D gene: NA; CDR3 protein: CASSVRTGELFF; CDR3 DNA: TGTGCCAGCAGCGTCCGGACCGGGGAGCTGTTTTTT
J gene: TRBJ2-7; V gene: TRBV4-2; clone size: few; D gene: NA; CDR3 protein: CASSQDYQGLEQYF; CDR3 DNA: TGTGCCAGCAGCCAAGACTACCAGGGCCTCGAGCAGTACTTC
J gene: TRBJ1-1; V gene: TRBV7-6; clone size: few; D gene: NA; CDR3 protein: CASSFEGMAFF; CDR3 DNA: TGTGCCAGCAGCTTCGAGGGGATGGCTTTCTTT